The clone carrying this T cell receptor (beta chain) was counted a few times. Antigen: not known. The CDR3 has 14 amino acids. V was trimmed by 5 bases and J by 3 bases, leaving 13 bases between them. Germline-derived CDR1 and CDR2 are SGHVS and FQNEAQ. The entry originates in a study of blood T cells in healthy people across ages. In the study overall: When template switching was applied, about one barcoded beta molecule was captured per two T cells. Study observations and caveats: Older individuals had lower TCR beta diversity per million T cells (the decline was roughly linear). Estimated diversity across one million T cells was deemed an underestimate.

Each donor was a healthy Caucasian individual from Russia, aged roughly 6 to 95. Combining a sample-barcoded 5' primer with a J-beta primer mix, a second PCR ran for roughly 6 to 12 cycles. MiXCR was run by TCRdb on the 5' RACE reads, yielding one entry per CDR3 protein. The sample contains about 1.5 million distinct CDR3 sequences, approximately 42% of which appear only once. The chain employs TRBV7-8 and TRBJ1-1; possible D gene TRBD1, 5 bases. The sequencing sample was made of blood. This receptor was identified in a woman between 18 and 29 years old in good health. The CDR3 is CASSPEGMDTEAFF. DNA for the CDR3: TGTGCCAGCAGCCCCGAGGGGATGGACACTGAAGCTTTCTTT.